The 13 T cell receptor beta chains below all came from one sample that was sequenced in a study of cytomegalovirus exposure and HLA in healthy donors. PCR amplification relied on 60 Vbeta primers (plus 13 Jbeta primers). Assay: immunoSEQ multiplex PCR; the TCRdb copy retains only in-frame clones and omits some. There are about 180,000 clones in the sample; 80% occur only once, and less than 2% lies in the top ten. Sequenced sample: PBMCs. These receptors were obtained from a young woman in good health and CMV-seronegative.

This chain uses TRBV5-1 with TRBJ1-4, with 8 bases that match TRBD1. Trimming removed 4 bases from V and 1 base from J; junction bases left unmatched: 0. This CDR3 comprises 14 residues. Per germline, CDR1 SGHRS and CDR2 YFSETQ. The CDR3 sequence is CASSGQGTNEKLFF. DNA for the CDR3: TGCGCCAGCAGCGGACAGGGAACTAATGAAAAACTGTTTTTT.

The rearrangement joins TRBV7-8 to TRBJ2-7, with D possibly TRBD1 on 6 matching bases. The CDR3 runs to 16 residues. V lost 1 base to trimming and J lost 2 bases, with 15 bases between them. Germline V gene data show CDR1 as SGHVS and CDR2 as FQNEAQ. CDR3 loop: CASSLEASRGPYEQYF. The CDR3 region has the DNA TGTGCCAGCAGCTTAGAGGCTAGCAGGGGACCCTACGAGCAGTACTTC.

This clone has just a few counts. The genes are TRBV4-2 and TRBJ2-2, with TRBD1 identical over 12 bases. This CDR3 has 15 amino acids. V shed 3 bases, J shed 6 bases, and the junction held 2 bases outside the gene matches. Germline V gene data show CDR1 as LGHNA and CDR2 as YNFKEQ. Here the CDR3 reads CASSQGQGASGELFF. For the CDR3, the DNA is TGTGCCAGCAGCCAGGGACAGGGGGCGTCCGGGGAGCTGTTTTTT.

This rearrangement joins TRBV5-1 to TRBJ2-5; TRBD2 agrees at 11 bases. Germline lookup yields CDR1 SGHRS and CDR2 YFSETQ. The V gene end was trimmed by 7 bases and the J gene end by 5 bases; junction bases not matched to a gene: 7. This CDR3 spans 14 amino acids. This CDR3 is CASGTSGDFETQYF. The CDR3 DNA reads as TGCGCCAGCGGGACTAGCGGAGATTTCGAGACCCAGTACTTC.

This chain uses TRBV4-3 with TRBJ2-4; D may be TRBD1 (6 bases). Trimming took 1 base from V and 9 from J, leaving 13 bases between them. Per germline, CDR1 LGHNA and CDR2 YSLEER. This CDR3 contains 14 residues. The DNA of the CDR3 is TGCGCCAGCAGCCAAGCCCATACGACAGGCATTCAGTACTTC. Translated, it gives CASSQAHTTGIQYF.

The chain combines TRBV9 with TRBJ1-2; 9 bases are shared with TRBD1. Trimming cost V 4 bases and J 8 bases; bases outside gene matches: 18. Per the germline V gene, CDR1 is SGDLS and CDR2 is YYNGEE. This CDR3 region has 17 residues. CDR3 in DNA: TGTGCCAGCAGCCCCCGGGCCGGGACAGGGTTTGTCTGGGGCTACACCTTC. Encoded protein: CASSPRAGTGFVWGYTF.

This clone occurred once. J is TRBJ2-7 and V is TRBV25-1; TRBD1 aligns across 8 bases. Germline assignment: CDR1 MGHDK and CDR2 SYGVNS. V was clipped by 5 bases and J by 3 bases; unmatched bases: 12. The CDR3 loop spans 16 amino acids. The CDR3 sequence is CASSSIRQGIGYEQYF. The CDR3 coding sequence is TGTGCCAGCAGTTCGATCAGACAGGGGATAGGCTACGAGCAGTACTTC.

This chain uses TRBV25-1 with TRBJ2-3, with 8 positions matching TRBD2. Germline trimming cut 0 bases from V and 7 bases from J; bases unmatched to any gene: 9. The CDR3 loop spans 16 amino acids. Germline V gene data show CDR1 as MGHDK and CDR2 as SYGVNS. The CDR3 sequence is CASSEYTNRGGHTQYF. CDR3 bases: TGTGCCAGCAGTGAATACACGAACCGCGGGGGGCATACGCAGTATTTT.

This chain connects TRBV9 to TRBJ1-2; D may be TRBD1 (5 bases). CDR3 length equals 14 residues. With 3 bases removed from V and 2 bases from J, the gap between germline ends came to 11 bases. Germline lookup yields CDR1 SGDLS and CDR2 YYNGEE. The CDR3 region has the DNA TGTGCCAGCAGCGCTCGGGGGTTCAACTATGGCTACACCTTC. Residues: CASSARGFNYGYTF. The full variable domain, rest sourced from reference TRBV9 and TRBJ1-2, is DSGVTQTPKHLITATGQRVTLRCSPRSGDLSVYWYQQSLDQGLQFLIQYYNGEERAKGNILERFSAQQFPDLHSELNLSSLELGDSALYFCASSARGFNYGYTFGSGTRLTVV.

This sequence joins TRBV5-6 and TRBJ1-2; maybe TRBD1 (6 bases). The CDR3 is 14 amino acids. Trimming left V 0 bases short and J 7 bases short, with 13 bases between. The germline gives CDR1 SGHDT, CDR2 YYEEEE. The CDR3 reads CASSLEGVAGGYTF. CDR3 in DNA: TGTGCCAGCAGCTTGGAGGGGGTAGCAGGTGGCTACACCTTC.

This clone was seen only once. The genes are TRBV7-8 and TRBJ2-5; D remains unclear. Germline-derived CDR1 and CDR2 are SGHVS and FQNEAQ. CDR3 length equals 13 residues. V was pared by 2 bases and J by 1 base, with 5 bases between. This CDR3 is CASSLSLQETQYF. CDR3 DNA sequence: TGTGCCAGCAGCTTAAGCCTCCAAGAGACCCAGTACTTC.

The gene calls are TRBV2 and TRBJ1-2; D gene unclear. Germline V gene data show CDR1 as SNHLY and CDR2 as FYNNEI. This CDR3 comprises 13 residues. With 7 bases removed from V and 3 bases from J, the gap between germline ends came to 12 bases. Written as DNA, the CDR3 is TGTGCCAGCAACAGCCTTCCATACTATGGCTACACCTTC. Protein sequence: CASNSLPYYGYTF.

The gene calls are TRBV7-2 and TRBJ1-1; 9 bases match TRBD1. The CDR3 is made up of 14 amino acids. V shed 3 bases and J 11 bases; nucleotides not matched to a gene: 10. Per the germline V gene, CDR1 is SGHTA and CDR2 is FQGNSA. The CDR3 nucleotides are TGTGCCAGCAGCTTCAAAACAGGGGGCTCAGGGGCTTTCTTT. Residues: CASSFKTGGSGAFF.